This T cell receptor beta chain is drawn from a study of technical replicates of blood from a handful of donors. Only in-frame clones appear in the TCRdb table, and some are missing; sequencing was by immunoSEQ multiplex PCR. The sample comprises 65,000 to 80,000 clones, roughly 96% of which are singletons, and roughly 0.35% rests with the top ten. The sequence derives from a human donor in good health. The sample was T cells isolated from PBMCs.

CDR3 nucleotides: TGTGCCAGCAGCTTAGGGGGACTAGCAGACTACGAGCAGTACTTC. Its translation: CASSLGGLADYEQYF. The chain couples TRBV13 to TRBJ2-7; 9 bases fit TRBD2. Germline trimming cut 0 bases from V and 3 bases from J; bases unmatched to any gene: 3. Per the germline V gene, CDR1 is PRHDT and CDR2 is FYEKMQ (reference sequence). The CDR3 is 15 amino acids.